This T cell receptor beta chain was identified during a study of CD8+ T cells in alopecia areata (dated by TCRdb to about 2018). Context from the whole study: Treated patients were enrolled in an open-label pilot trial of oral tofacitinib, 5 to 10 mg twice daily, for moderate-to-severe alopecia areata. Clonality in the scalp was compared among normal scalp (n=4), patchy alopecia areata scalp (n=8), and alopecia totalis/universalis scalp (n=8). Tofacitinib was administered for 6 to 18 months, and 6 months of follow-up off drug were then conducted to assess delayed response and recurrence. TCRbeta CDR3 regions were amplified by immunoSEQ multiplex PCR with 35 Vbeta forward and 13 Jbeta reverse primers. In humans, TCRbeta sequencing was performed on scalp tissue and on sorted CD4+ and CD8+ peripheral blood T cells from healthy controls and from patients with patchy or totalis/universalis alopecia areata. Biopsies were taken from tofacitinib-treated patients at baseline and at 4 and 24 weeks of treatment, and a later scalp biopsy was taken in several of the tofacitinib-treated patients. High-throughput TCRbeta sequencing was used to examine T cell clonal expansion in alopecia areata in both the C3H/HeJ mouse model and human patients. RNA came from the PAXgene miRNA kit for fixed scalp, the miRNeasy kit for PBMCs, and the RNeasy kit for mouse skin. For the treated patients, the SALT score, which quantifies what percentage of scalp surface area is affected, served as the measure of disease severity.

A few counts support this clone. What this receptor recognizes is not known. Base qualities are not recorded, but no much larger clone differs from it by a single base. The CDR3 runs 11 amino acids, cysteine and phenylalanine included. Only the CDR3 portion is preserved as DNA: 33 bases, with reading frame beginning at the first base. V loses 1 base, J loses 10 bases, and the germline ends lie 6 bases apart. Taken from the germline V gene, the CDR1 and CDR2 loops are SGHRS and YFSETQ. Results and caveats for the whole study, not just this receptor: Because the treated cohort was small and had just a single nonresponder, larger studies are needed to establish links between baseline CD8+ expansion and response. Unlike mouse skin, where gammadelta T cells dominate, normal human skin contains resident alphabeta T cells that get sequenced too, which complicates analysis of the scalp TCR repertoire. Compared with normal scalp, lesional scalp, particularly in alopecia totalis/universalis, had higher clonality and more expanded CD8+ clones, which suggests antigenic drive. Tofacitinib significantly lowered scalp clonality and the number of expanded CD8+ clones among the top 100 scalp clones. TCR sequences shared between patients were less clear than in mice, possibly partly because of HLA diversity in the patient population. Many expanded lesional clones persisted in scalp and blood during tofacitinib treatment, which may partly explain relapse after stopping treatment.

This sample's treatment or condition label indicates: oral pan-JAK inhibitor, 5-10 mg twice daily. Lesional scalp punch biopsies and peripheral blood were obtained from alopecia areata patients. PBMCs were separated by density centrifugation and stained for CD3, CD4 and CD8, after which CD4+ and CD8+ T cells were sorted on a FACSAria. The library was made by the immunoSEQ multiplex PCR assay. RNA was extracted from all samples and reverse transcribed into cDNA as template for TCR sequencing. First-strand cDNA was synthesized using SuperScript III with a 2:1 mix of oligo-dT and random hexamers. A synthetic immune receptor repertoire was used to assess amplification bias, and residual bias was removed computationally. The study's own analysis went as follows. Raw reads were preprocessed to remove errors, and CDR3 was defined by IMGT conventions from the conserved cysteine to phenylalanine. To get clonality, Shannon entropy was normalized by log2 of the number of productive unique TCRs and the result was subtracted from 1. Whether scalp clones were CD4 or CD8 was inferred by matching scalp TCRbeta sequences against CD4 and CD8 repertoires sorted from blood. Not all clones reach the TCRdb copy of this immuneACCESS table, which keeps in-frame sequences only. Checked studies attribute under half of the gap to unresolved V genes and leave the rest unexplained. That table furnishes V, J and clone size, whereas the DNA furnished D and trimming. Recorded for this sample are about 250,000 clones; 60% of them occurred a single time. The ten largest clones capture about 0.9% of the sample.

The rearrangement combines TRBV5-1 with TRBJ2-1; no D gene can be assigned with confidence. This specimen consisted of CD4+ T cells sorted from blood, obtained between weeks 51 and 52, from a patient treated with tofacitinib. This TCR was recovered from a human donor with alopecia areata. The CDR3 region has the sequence CASSLNTEQFF. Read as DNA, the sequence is TGCGCCAGCAGCTTGAATACAGAGCAGTTCTTC.